The entry that follows covers one TCR beta chain sequence. Its specificity is unknown. This CDR3 is 16 amino acids long. V was clipped by 1 base and J by 4 bases; unmatched bases: 5. In germline, CDR1 is LGHNA, CDR2 YNFKEQ. The data stem from a study of cytomegalovirus exposure and HLA in healthy donors. Whole-study findings and limits: Specific recognition of CMV antigens was confirmed in vitro for a few chains (all CMV-associated). Certain indistinguishable V segments, among them TRBV6-2 and TRBV6-3, were excluded.

PCR primers comprised 60 Vbeta and 13 Jbeta primers. Only in-frame clones appear in the TCRdb table, and some are missing; sequencing was by immunoSEQ multiplex PCR. The sample has 150,000 to 200,000 clones, more than 75% seen once. The sequence derives from a woman younger than 30 in good health and CMV-seronegative. Material for sequencing was PBMCs. The chain joins TRBV4-2 to TRBJ2-1; the match to TRBD2 covers 9 bases. In DNA form, the CDR3 reads TGTGCCAGCAGCCAAGCTAGCGGGACTGATTACAATGAGCAGTTCTTC. It yields the protein CASSQASGTDYNEQFF.